The 20 T cell receptor beta chains reported below all come from one sample, sequenced in a study of cytomegalovirus exposure and HLA in healthy donors. PCR primers comprised 60 Vbeta and 13 Jbeta primers. Here immunoSEQ multiplex PCR was the method, and the copy in TCRdb shows in-frame clones only, minus some. Here the sample spans around 94,000 clones, approximately 77% being singletons. Sequencing input: PBMCs. The receptors were gathered from a middle-aged woman in good health and CMV-seronegative.

This chain links TRBV2 with TRBJ1-3, with 8 bases lining up with TRBD1. The CDR3 contains 16 residues. Germline CDR1 reads SNHLY; CDR2 reads FYNNEI. V was clipped by 4 bases and J by 0 bases; unmatched bases: 5. The CDR3 coding sequence is TGTGCCAGCAGTGTAGGACAGGGCGGCTCTGGAAACACCATATATTTT. Residues: CASSVGQGGSGNTIYF.

The CDR3 protein is CASSLDRGSQPQHF. As DNA, the CDR3 is TGCGCCAGCAGTCTAGACAGGGGATCCCAGCCCCAGCATTTT. The J gene is TRBJ1-5, the V gene TRBV10-2; TRBD1 agrees at 8 bases. This CDR3 is built from 14 residues. Germline trimming cut 5 bases from V and 7 bases from J; bases unmatched to any gene: 7. Germline V gene sequence: CDR1 WSHSY, CDR2 SAAADI.

The chain joins TRBV4-3 to TRBJ2-7; 8 bases agree with TRBD2. V gave up 0 bases and J gave up 2 bases; unmatched junction bases: 3. CDR1 LGHNA and CDR2 YSLEER come from the germline V gene. CDR3 length equals 15 residues. The CDR3: CASSQDAGGPYEQYF. CDR3 sequence (DNA): TGCGCCAGCAGCCAAGATGCGGGGGGCCCCTACGAGCAGTACTTC.

This clone was picked up one time. The chain has TRBV7-6 and TRBJ1-2; the D gene is possibly TRBD1 (6 bases). V was cut by 3 bases and J by 1 base, with 12 bases left in between. Germline CDR1 and CDR2: SGHVS and FNYEAQ. This CDR3 has 15 residues. The CDR3 bases are TGTGCCAGCAGCTTTAGGGCGGACAGTAACTATGGCTACACCTTC. Translation: CASSFRADSNYGYTF.

The V gene is TRBV5-6, the J gene TRBJ2-1, with D perhaps TRBD2 (6 bases). Trimming shortened V by 4 bases and J by 8 bases, and 13 bases separated the two germline ends. CDR3 length: 13 residues. Germline V CDR1 and CDR2: SGHDT, YYEEEE. Here the CDR3 reads CASSLPTRYEQFF. In nucleotides, the CDR3 is TGTGCCAGCAGCCTTCCGACTAGGTATGAGCAGTTCTTC.

This clone was counted a few times. The rearrangement uses TRBV4-3 and TRBJ2-3; D is possibly TRBD2 (5 bases). The CDR3 loop spans 13 amino acids. Germline V CDR1 and CDR2: LGHNA, YSLEER. V lost 0 bases and J lost 11, with 12 bases in between. The DNA for the CDR3 is TGCGCCAGCAGCCAAGATCCGGGGTCGGTGCAGTATTTT. Protein product: CASSQDPGSVQYF.

V is TRBV5-6 and J is TRBJ1-6, with a weak D call TRBD1 (5 bases). This CDR3 is built from 15 residues. V dropped 0 bases and J dropped 6 bases, with 10 bases sitting between them. From germline, CDR1 is SGHDT and CDR2 YYEEEE. CDR3 nucleotide sequence: TGTGCCAGCAGCTTGGCCCAGGGTCCTAATTCACCCCTCCACTTT. This gives the protein CASSLAQGPNSPLHF.

The chain links TRBV7-8 to TRBJ1-6; the D gene is possibly TRBD1 (6 bases). V lost 5 bases and J lost 15, with 14 bases in between. CDR1 is SGHVS and CDR2 is FQNEAQ in the germline V gene. The CDR3 spans 12 residues. The CDR3 nucleotides read TGTGCCAGCAGCCATGACAGGCTGCACCTCCACTTT. It encodes CASSHDRLHLHF.

The chain links TRBV7-6 to TRBJ1-6; perhaps TRBD1 as D (5 bases). This CDR3 is 15 amino acids long. Per the germline V gene, CDR1 is SGHVS and CDR2 is FNYEAQ. V was clipped by 5 bases and J by 9 bases, with 17 bases between them. The CDR3 nucleotides read TGTGCCAGCAGCCCTCCGGAGGGGTCGTTTTCACCCCTCCACTTT. Protein product: CASSPPEGSFSPLHF.

This sequence joins TRBV9 and TRBJ1-6, with a tentative D call TRBD1 (5 bases). With 7 bases removed from V and 4 bases from J, the gap between germline ends came to 18 bases. CDR3 length equals 16 residues. Germline-derived CDR1 and CDR2 are SGDLS and YYNGEE. Written as DNA, the CDR3 is TGTGCCAGCGGAGTGGGCAGTGGACAATATAATTCACCCCTCCACTTT. It translates to CASGVGSGQYNSPLHF.

The J gene is TRBJ1-1, the V gene TRBV18; TRBD1 is a possible D gene (5 bases). This CDR3 spans 14 amino acids. Germline-derived CDR1 and CDR2 are KGHSH and LQKENI. Trimming cost V 6 bases and J 4 bases, with 15 bases left between them. The CDR3 here is CASSSAGVGTEAFF. In nucleotides, the CDR3 is TGTGCCAGCTCGTCGGCGGGGGTTGGCACTGAAGCTTTCTTT.

The V and J genes are TRBV7-6 and TRBJ2-3, with D maybe TRBD1 (6 bases). The CDR3 runs to 16 residues. Germline V gene sequence: CDR1 SGHVS, CDR2 FNYEAQ. Trimming removed 2 bases from V and 1 base from J, with 13 bases in between. The CDR3: CASSLSFTGRTDTQYF. CDR3 in DNA: TGTGCCAGCAGCTTAAGTTTTACAGGGCGCACAGATACGCAGTATTTT.

Details on this clone: The CDR3 does not end in the conserved phenylalanine or tryptophan, so this is likely a read error. J is TRBJ1-3 and V is TRBV7-2; no firm D call. The CDR3 is 15 residues long. From germline, CDR1 is SGHTA and CDR2 FQGNSA. The germline V and J ends were trimmed by 0 bases and 4 bases, with 10 bases remaining between them. The CDR3 spells CASSLASLGGNTIYV. CDR3 in DNA: TGTGCCAGCAGCTTAGCTTCGTTGGGGGGAAACACCATATATGTT.

The chain uses TRBV6-1 and TRBJ1-5; unclear D gene. The V gene's germline CDR1 is MNHNS and CDR2 SASEGT. CDR3 size: 15 residues. The V end was cut by 7 bases, the J end by 3 bases, with 16 bases between. The CDR3 nucleotides are TGTGCCAGCATCATGGGCGGGTTCAACAATCAGCCCCAGCATTTT. It codes for CASIMGGFNNQPQHF.

In this sample, this clone turned up a few times. The V call is TRBV23-1, the J call TRBJ2-3, with D perhaps TRBD1 (7 bases). TRBV23-1 counts as an open reading frame of uncertain function. This CDR3 spans 19 amino acids. Trimming removed 2 bases from V and 4 bases from J, with 25 bases in between. The CDR3 reads CASSQPSLGGTANSDTQYF. Here the CDR3 DNA reads TGCGCCAGCAGTCAACCGTCCCTGGGCGGGACAGCAAACTCAGATACGCAGTATTTT.

The chain is built from TRBV7-2 and TRBJ2-5; tentatively, D is TRBD1 (6 bases). CDR1 is SGHTA and CDR2 is FQGNSA in the germline V gene. The V gene lost 1 base and the J gene lost 5 bases, with 14 bases spanning the gap. This CDR3 is built from 15 residues. The CDR3 DNA reads TGTGCCAGCAGCTTAGTGGGGGCCGAAGGGGAGACCCAGTACTTC. Translating gives CASSLVGAEGETQYF.

Only one count was recorded for this clone. The chain has TRBV2 and TRBJ1-1; D is ambiguous. V shed 2 bases and J shed 4 bases, with 11 bases lying between them. CDR1 and CDR2 from the germline V gene are SNHLY and FYNNEI. The CDR3 totals 14 residues. The CDR3 sequence is CASSEFVRATEAFF. The CDR3 region has the DNA TGTGCCAGCAGTGAATTCGTCCGAGCCACTGAAGCTTTCTTT. Full variable domain (outside the CDR3, taken from reference TRBV2 and TRBJ1-1): EPEVTQTPSHQVTQMGQEVILRCVPISNHLYFYWYRQILGQKVEFLVSFYNNEISEKSEIFDDQFSVERPDGSNFTLKIRSTKLEDSAMYFCASSEFVRATEAFFGQGTRLTVV.

The gene calls are TRBV7-9 and TRBJ1-1; D ambiguous. The CDR3 runs 13 residues. Looked up from germline, CDR1 is SEHNR and CDR2 is FQNEAQ (reference sequence). Trimming took off 3 bases at V and 2 bases at J, with 7 bases between the two ends. Here the CDR3 reads CASSFTENTEAFF. In nucleotides, the CDR3 is TGTGCCAGCAGCTTTACAGAAAACACTGAAGCTTTCTTT.

V gene TRBV19 combines with J gene TRBJ1-4, with 7 bases identical to TRBD1. The length of the CDR3 is 15 residues. Germline V gene data show CDR1 as LNHDA and CDR2 as SQIVND (reference sequence). Germline trimming cut 5 bases from V and 5 bases from J; bases unmatched to any gene: 8. The DNA for the CDR3 is TGTGCCAGTAGTGCTTGGGACAGAAGGAATGAAAAACTGTTTTTT. It encodes CASSAWDRRNEKLFF.

J is TRBJ2-3 and V is TRBV10-1, with D perhaps matching TRBD1 (6 bases). Germline lookup yields CDR1 WNHNN and CDR2 SYGVQD (reference sequence). The CDR3 covers 17 residues. Trimming stripped 1 base from V and 0 bases from J, with 14 bases between. CDR3 nucleotide sequence: TGCGCCAGCAGTGAGTTTAGTAACAGGGAGAGCACAGATACGCAGTATTTT. Encoded protein: CASSEFSNRESTDTQYF.